The 28 T cell receptor beta chains given below trace back to one sample, sequenced in a study of T cells expressing NK-cell markers. With the 5' RACE reads reprocessed, TCRdb shows one record per CDR3 protein and no DNA. The sample includes 500,000 to 600,000 distinct CDR3 sequences. The sequenced sample was blood T cells: a sorted CD56 or NKG2C T cell subset, CD4+ or CD8+ T cells, or bulk PBMC T cells (not recorded which). The receptors stem from a man younger than 35 in good health.

The chain's CDR3 is CASRWAGENTEAFF. This chain connects TRBV12-3 or TRBV12-4 to TRBJ1-1. The CDR3 is 14 amino acids.

The chain joins TRBV6-2 or TRBV6-3 to TRBJ2-7; checking the TCRdb D call of TRBD2 is not possible without DNA. The germline gives CDR1 MNHEY, CDR2 SVGEGT. This CDR3 region has 15 residues. CDR3 residues: CASSYIGTSGYEQYF.

CDR3 sequence: CASRGQERRNTEAFF. This chain joins TRBV12-3 or TRBV12-4 and TRBJ1-1; TCRdb picks TRBD1, but there is no DNA to check that call. CDR3 length: 15 amino acids.

The chain links TRBV4-3 to TRBJ1-4; the D call from TCRdb, TRBD1, cannot be confirmed without DNA. Germline V CDR1 and CDR2: LGHNA, YSLEER. The CDR3 extends over 15 amino acids. The CDR3 region is CASSHGGEGREKLFF.

The chain has TRBV11-2 and TRBJ2-2; TCRdb's D gene call, TRBD1, goes unchecked for lack of DNA. The germline V gene encodes CDR1 SGHAT and CDR2 FQNNGV. The CDR3 has 16 amino acids. The CDR3 protein is CASSLAAGGMAGELFF.

J is TRBJ2-4 and V is TRBV7-3. This CDR3 spans 16 amino acids. Germline CDR1 reads SGHTA; CDR2 reads FQGTGA. This CDR3 reads CASSSRPSLAKNIQYF.

This chain uses TRBV7-6 with TRBJ2-3; TCRdb gives TRBD2 as the D gene, but with no DNA this cannot be confirmed. Germline CDR1 reads SGHVS; CDR2 reads FNYEAQ. The CDR3 contains 16 residues. CDR3 amino acids: CASSPPPEELSRKQYF.

The chain recombines TRBV13 with TRBJ2-3. Germline values: CDR1 PRHDT, CDR2 FYEKMQ (reference sequence). The CDR3 is 16 amino acids. CDR3 sequence reads: CASSLIESPSTDTQYF.

CDR3 amino acids: CASSWDPGGKNIQYF. The rearrangement joins TRBV27 to TRBJ2-4; there is no DNA to check the TCRdb D call of TRBD1. From germline, CDR1 is MNHEY and CDR2 SMNVEV (reference sequence). This CDR3 region has 15 residues.

The CDR3 sequence is CASRKDRVSWNTEAFF. This sequence joins TRBV12-3 or TRBV12-4 and TRBJ1-1; TCRdb's D call of TRBD1 is untestable without DNA. The length of the CDR3 is 16 residues.

V is TRBV6-1 and J is TRBJ1-1; the D call from TCRdb, TRBD1, cannot be confirmed without DNA. The CDR3 totals 14 residues. Germline V gene lookup returns CDR1 MNHNS and CDR2 SASEGT. The CDR3 region is CASNKETGNTEAFF.

The genes are TRBV2 and TRBJ2-1. In germline, CDR1 is SNHLY, CDR2 FYNNEI. The CDR3 sequence is 15 residues long. Here the CDR3 reads CASKTSESSYNEQFF.

The chain employs TRBV5-5 and TRBJ2-3. The CDR3 contains 12 residues. The germline V gene has CDR1 SGHKS and CDR2 YYEKEE (reference sequence). CDR3 loop: CASSWEWDTQYF. Full variable domain (rest looked up from reference TRBV5-5 and TRBJ2-3): DAGVTQSPTHLIKTRGQQVTLRCSPISGHKSVSWYQQVLGQGPQFIFQYYEKEERGRGNFPDRFSARQFPNYSSELNVNALLLGDSALYLCASSWEWDTQYFGPGTRLTVL.

V is TRBV6-4 and J is TRBJ2-1; TCRdb picks TRBD2, but there is no DNA to check that call. The germline CDR1 and CDR2 sequences are MRHNA and SNTAGT. This CDR3 is 15 amino acids long. CDR3 protein: CASSYLAGGFNEQFF.

The CDR3 is CASSFGANGQETQYF. The rearrangement uses TRBV5-1 and TRBJ2-5; TCRdb's D call, TRBD1, is unchecked because there is no DNA. Germline CDR1 is SGHRS and CDR2 is YFSETQ. The CDR3 runs to 15 residues.

The chain recombines TRBV6-5 with TRBJ1-2; TCRdb returns TRBD1, unconfirmable since there is no DNA. There are 14 residues in the CDR3. Germline V lookup: CDR1 MNHEY, CDR2 SVGAGI. The CDR3: CASSYRRTGGGYTF.

This CDR3 is CASSLRDFMYNEQFF. The chain employs TRBV7-8 and TRBJ2-1; TCRdb's assignment of TRBD2 cannot be checked, as there is no DNA. The CDR3 length is 15 residues. Per the germline V gene, CDR1 is SGHVS and CDR2 is FQNEAQ.

This chain links TRBV2 with TRBJ2-3. This CDR3 comprises 12 residues. CDR1 and CDR2 from the germline V gene are SNHLY and FYNNEI. CDR3 in amino acids: CASSRRSDTQYF.

The chain carries TRBV20-1 and TRBJ2-2; no DNA is available, so the TRBD1 call from TCRdb remains unchecked. The CDR3 sequence is 15 residues long. Germline loops: CDR1 DFQATT, CDR2 SNEGSKA (reference sequence). CDR3 loop: CSAAKGHPTTGELFF.

The rearrangement links TRBV28 to TRBJ2-2; lacking DNA, the TRBD1 call made by TCRdb goes unchecked. CDR3 size: 13 residues. Germline V gene data show CDR1 as MDHEN and CDR2 as SYDVKM. CDR3 sequence: CASSHPGGGELFF.

V usage is TRBV6-1 and J usage is TRBJ1-1; the TRBD1 assignment by TCRdb is unverifiable without DNA. Germline V gene sequence: CDR1 MNHNS, CDR2 SASEGT. The CDR3 covers 16 residues. CDR3 protein: CASRPGPGVYNTEAFF.

The rearrangement links TRBV12-3 or TRBV12-4 to TRBJ1-4; no DNA is available, so the TRBD1 call from TCRdb remains unchecked. The CDR3 contains 14 residues. CDR3: CASSLRGNSEKLFF.

The V and J genes are TRBV7-6 and TRBJ2-1; without DNA, the TCRdb call of TRBD2 cannot be checked. CDR3 length: 13 amino acids. Germline-derived CDR1 and CDR2 are SGHVS and FNYEAQ. The CDR3 spells CASSEAGINEQFF.

The CDR3 sequence is CAATASTGTSGSGEQFF. This chain joins TRBV6-5 and TRBJ2-1; without DNA, the TCRdb call of TRBD2 cannot be checked. Germline V gene data show CDR1 as MNHEY and CDR2 as SVGAGI. The CDR3 contains 17 residues.

The CDR3 sequence is CASIDRDYPTYEQYF. This chain uses TRBV6-2 or TRBV6-3 with TRBJ2-7; absent DNA, TCRdb's TRBD2 call cannot be checked. The CDR3 contains 15 residues. CDR1 is MNHEY, CDR2 SVGEGT, per germline.

The CDR3 loop is CASSQPLGLEKLFF. The chain links TRBV4-1 to TRBJ1-4; no DNA is available, so the TRBD1 call from TCRdb remains unchecked. The CDR3 is 14 amino acids. The germline V gene has CDR1 MGHRA and CDR2 YSYEKL.

V usage is TRBV5-1 and J usage is TRBJ2-5; the TCRdb D gene call, TRBD1, has no DNA to confirm it. This CDR3 contains 14 residues. From germline, CDR1 is SGHRS and CDR2 YFSETQ. CDR3 amino acids: CASSGSGPLETQYF. The whole variable domain, remainder taken from reference TRBV5-1 and TRBJ2-5, is KAGVTQTPRYLIKTRGQQVTLSCSPISGHRSVSWYQQTPGQGLQFLFEYFSETQRNKGNFPGRFSGRQFSNSRSEMNVSTLELGDSALYLCASSGSGPLETQYFGPGTRLLVL.

The chain joins TRBV25-1 to TRBJ1-4; the TCRdb D gene call, TRBD1, has no DNA to confirm it. The CDR3 loop spans 15 amino acids. Germline loops: CDR1 MGHDK, CDR2 SYGVNS. CDR3 loop: CASGRDASVDEKLFF.